This T cell receptor (beta chain) was recovered during a study of tumor-infiltrating lymphocytes in primary liver carcinoma. J lost 9 bases, V lost 11 bases, and 17 bases had no gene match. Germline V gene sequence: CDR1 SGHAT, CDR2 FQNNGV. The length of the CDR3 is 14 residues. Reverse transcription of approximately 0.55 ug total RNA with a constant-region primer produced TCR beta cDNA. Three nested multiplex PCR rounds, a slightly modified ARM-PCR method, built the TCR beta libraries. The study ran its first two PCR rounds for roughly 11 cycles each, using TRBV1-TRBV30 forward primers and a C-beta reverse primer. One entry per CDR3 protein results from TCRdb running MiXCR on the multiplex PCR reads. The table has some 30,000 distinct CDR3 sequences, approximately 76% seen once. Between about 17 and 34 mg of unsorted bulk tissue served as the source from which RNA and DNA were co-extracted. The patients, who had chronic HBV infection, were treatment-naive (untreated). Five separate regions of each tumor underwent sampling.

This TCR was sampled from a woman aged 25 to 39 with primary liver carcinoma and hepatitis B virus infection. The gene calls are TRBV11-2 and TRBJ2-5, with TRBD2 identical over 8 bases. The sample was liver tumor tissue from sampling region 3. The subset was: tumor region T3, left-lateral pole. The CDR3 here is CADSSRGLVGAQYF. Here the CDR3 DNA reads TGTGCCGACAGCTCTCGGGGACTAGTGGGGGCCCAGTACTTC.